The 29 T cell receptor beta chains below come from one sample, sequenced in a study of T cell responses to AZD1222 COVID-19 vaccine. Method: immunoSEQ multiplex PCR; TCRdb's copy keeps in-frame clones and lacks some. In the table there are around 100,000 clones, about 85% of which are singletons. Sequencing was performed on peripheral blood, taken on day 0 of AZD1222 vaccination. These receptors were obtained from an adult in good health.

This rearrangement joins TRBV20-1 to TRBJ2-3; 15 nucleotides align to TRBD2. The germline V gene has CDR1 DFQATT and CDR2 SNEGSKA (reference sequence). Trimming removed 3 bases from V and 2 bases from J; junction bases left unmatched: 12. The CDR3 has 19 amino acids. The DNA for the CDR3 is TGCAGTGCTAGTGGCCCGGGACTAGCGGGGGGACTAAACACAGATACGCAGTATTTT. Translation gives CSASGPGLAGGLNTDTQYF.

CDR3: CASSPGHNSGNTIYF. CDR3 DNA: TGTGCCAGTAGCCCGGGACACAACTCTGGAAACACCATATATTTT. The rearrangement links TRBV19 to TRBJ1-3; D is possibly TRBD1 (6 bases). The CDR3 extends over 15 amino acids. The ends were cut back, 6 bases at V and 0 bases at J, with 12 bases in the middle. The germline V gene encodes CDR1 LNHDA and CDR2 SQIVND (reference sequence).

CDR3 DNA: TGTGCCAGCAGCCAAAGTCACTACGAGCAGTACTTC. Translated, it gives CASSQSHYEQYF. The V and J genes are TRBV3-1 (or the pseudogene TRBV3-2) and TRBJ2-7, with no clear D. The CDR3 has 12 residues. Trimming took 2 bases from V and 3 from J, leaving 5 bases between them. Germline CDR1 is LGHDT and CDR2 is YNNKEL (reference sequence).

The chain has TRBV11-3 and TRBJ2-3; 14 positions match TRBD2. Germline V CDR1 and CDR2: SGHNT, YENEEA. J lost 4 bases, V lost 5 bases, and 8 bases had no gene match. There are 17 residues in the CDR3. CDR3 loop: CASSLRLAGGRSDTQYF. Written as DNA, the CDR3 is TGTGCCAGCAGCCTCCGACTAGCGGGAGGGAGGTCAGATACGCAGTATTTT.

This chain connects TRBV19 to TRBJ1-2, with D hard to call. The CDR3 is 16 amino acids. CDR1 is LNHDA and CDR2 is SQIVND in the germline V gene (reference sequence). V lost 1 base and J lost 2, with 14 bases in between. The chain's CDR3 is CASSIAWGGGNYGYTF. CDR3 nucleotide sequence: TGTGCCAGTAGTATAGCCTGGGGAGGAGGAAACTATGGCTACACCTTC.

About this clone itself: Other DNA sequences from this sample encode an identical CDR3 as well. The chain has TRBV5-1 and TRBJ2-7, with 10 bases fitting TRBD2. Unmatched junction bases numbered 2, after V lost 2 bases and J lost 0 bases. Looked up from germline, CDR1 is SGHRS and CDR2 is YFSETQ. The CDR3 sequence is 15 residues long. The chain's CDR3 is CASSLAGGLSYEQYF. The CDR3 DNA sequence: TGCGCCAGCAGCTTAGCGGGGGGGCTCTCCTACGAGCAGTACTTC.

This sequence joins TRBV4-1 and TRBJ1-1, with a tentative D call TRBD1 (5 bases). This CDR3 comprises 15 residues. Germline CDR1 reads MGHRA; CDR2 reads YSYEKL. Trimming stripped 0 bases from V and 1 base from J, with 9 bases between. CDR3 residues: CASSQDFGANTEAFF. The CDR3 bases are TGCGCCAGCAGCCAAGATTTCGGGGCGAACACTGAAGCTTTCTTT.

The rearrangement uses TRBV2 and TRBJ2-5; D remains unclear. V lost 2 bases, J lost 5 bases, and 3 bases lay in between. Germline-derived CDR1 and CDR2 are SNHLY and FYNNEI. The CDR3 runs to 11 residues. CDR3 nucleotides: TGTGCCAGCAGTGAATGGGAGACCCAGTACTTC. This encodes CASSEWETQYF.

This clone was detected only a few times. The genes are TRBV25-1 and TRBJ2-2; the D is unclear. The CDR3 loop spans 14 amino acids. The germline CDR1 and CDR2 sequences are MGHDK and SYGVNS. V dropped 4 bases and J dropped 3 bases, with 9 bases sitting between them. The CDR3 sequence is CASSAQVDTGELFF. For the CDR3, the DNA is TGTGCCAGCAGTGCCCAGGTCGACACCGGGGAGCTGTTTTTT.

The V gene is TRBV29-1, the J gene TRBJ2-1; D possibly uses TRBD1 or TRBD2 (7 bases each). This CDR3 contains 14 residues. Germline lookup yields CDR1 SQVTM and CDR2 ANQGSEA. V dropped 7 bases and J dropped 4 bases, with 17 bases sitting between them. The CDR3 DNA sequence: TGCAGCGCCCCCACAGGGGAGGGGTACAATGAGCAGTTCTTC. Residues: CSAPTGEGYNEQFF.

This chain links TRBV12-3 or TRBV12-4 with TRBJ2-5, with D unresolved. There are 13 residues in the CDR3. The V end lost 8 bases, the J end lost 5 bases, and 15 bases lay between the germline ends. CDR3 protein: CASAAWGWETQYF. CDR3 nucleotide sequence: TGTGCCAGCGCGGCGTGGGGTTGGGAGACCCAGTACTTC.

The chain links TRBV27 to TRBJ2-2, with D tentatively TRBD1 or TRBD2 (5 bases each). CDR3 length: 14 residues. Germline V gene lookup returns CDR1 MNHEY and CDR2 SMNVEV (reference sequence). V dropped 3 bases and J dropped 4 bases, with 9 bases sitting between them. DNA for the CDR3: TGTGCCAGCAGTTTGGGGGTGAGCACCGGGGAGCTGTTTTTT. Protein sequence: CASSLGVSTGELFF.

The CDR3 bases are TGTGCCACCAGTGACAGGGGAGGGGGCAGGGATGAGCAGTTCTTC. As protein: CATSDRGGGRDEQFF. V gene TRBV24-1 combines with J gene TRBJ2-1; the D call may be TRBD1 or TRBD2 (7 bases each). Trimming cost V 4 bases and J 8 bases, with 17 bases left between them. The CDR3 sequence is 15 residues long. Germline V gene data show CDR1 as KGHDR and CDR2 as SFDVKD.

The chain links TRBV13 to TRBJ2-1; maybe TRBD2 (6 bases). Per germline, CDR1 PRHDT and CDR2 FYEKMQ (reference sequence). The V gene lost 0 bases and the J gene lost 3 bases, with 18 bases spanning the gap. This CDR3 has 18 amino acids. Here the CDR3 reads CASSLGTLAGSFYNEQFF. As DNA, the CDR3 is TGTGCCAGCAGCTTAGGGACCCTCGCGGGGTCCTTCTACAATGAGCAGTTCTTC. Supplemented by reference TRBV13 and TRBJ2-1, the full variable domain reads AAGVIQSPRHLIKEKRETATLKCYPIPRHDTVYWYQQGPGQDPQFLISFYEKMQSDKGSIPDRFSAQQFSDYHSELNMSSLELGDSALYFCASSLGTLAGSFYNEQFFGPGTRLTVL.

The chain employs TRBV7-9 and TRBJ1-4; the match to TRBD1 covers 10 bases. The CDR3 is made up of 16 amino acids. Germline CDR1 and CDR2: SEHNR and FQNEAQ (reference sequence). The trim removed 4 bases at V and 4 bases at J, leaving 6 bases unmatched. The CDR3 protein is CASSSSRTGGNEKLFF. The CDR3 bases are TGTGCCAGCAGCTCTTCGCGGACAGGGGGTAATGAAAAACTGTTTTTT. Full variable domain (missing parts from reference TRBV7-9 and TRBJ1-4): DTGVSQNPRHKITKRGQNVTFRCDPISEHNRLYWYRQTLGQGPEFLTYFQNEAQLEKSRLLSDRFSAERPKGSFSTLEIQRTEQGDSAMYLCASSSSRTGGNEKLFFGSGTQLSVL.

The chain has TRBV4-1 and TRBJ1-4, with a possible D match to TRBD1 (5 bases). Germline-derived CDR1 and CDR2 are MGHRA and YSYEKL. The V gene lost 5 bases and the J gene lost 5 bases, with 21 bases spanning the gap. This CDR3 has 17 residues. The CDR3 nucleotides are TGCGCCAGCAGCGCAGGCGACATGGGGGTTCCGAATGAAAAACTGTTTTTT. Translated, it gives CASSAGDMGVPNEKLFF.

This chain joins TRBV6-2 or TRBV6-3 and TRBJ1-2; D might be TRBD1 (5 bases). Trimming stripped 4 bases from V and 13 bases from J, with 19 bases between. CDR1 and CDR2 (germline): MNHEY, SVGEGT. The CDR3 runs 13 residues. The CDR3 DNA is TGTGCCAGCAGTTCGGGGCTTCAAACGCGGAGCACCTTC. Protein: CASSSGLQTRSTF.

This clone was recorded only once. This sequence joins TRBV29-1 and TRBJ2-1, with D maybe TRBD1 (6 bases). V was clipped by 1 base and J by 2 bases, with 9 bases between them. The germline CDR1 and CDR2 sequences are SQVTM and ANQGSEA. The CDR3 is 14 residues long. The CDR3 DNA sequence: TGCAGCGTTGAAGCGAGGGACACCTACAATGAGCAGTTCTTC. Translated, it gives CSVEARDTYNEQFF.

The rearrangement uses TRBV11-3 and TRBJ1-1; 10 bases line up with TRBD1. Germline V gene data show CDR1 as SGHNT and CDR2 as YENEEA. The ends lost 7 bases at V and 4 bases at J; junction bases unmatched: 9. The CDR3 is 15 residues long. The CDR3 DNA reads TGTGCCAGCAATAACTGGGACAGGGGTTTCACTGAAGCTTTCTTT. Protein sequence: CASNNWDRGFTEAFF.

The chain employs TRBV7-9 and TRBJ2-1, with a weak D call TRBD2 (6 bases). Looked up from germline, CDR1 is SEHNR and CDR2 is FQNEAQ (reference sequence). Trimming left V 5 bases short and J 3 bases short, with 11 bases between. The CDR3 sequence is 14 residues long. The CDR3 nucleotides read TGTGCCAGCAGCACCCCTAGCGACTACAATGAGCAGTTCTTC. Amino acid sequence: CASSTPSDYNEQFF. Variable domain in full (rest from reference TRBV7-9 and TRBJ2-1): DTGVSQNPRHKITKRGQNVTFRCDPISEHNRLYWYRQTLGQGPEFLTYFQNEAQLEKSRLLSDRFSAERPKGSFSTLEIQRTEQGDSAMYLCASSTPSDYNEQFFGPGTRLTVL.

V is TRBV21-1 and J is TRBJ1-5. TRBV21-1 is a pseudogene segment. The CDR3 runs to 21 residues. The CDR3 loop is CASSKGLKGFFTGISNQPQHF. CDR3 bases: TGTGCCAGCAGCAAAGGATTAAAGGGTTTCTTCACCGGTATTAGCAATCAGCCCCAGCATTTT.

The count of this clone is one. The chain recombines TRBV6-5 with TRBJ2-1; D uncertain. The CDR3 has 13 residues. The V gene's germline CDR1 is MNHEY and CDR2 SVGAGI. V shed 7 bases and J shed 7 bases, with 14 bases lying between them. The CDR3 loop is CASTLDRWNEQFF. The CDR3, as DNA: TGTGCCAGCACCTTGGATCGGTGGAATGAGCAGTTCTTC.

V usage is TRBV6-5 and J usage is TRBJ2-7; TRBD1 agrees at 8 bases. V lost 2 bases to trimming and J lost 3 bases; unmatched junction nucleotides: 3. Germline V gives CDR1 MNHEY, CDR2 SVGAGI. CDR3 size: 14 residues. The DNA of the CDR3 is TGTGCCAGCAGTTACGCACAGGGGGGCTACGAGCAGTACTTC. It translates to CASSYAQGGYEQYF.

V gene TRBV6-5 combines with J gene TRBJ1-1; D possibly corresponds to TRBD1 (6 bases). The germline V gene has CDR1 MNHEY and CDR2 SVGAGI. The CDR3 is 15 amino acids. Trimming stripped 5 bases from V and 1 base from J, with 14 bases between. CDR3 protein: CASSRPGGPNTEAFF. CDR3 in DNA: TGTGCCAGCAGTCGTCCCGGGGGCCCGAACACTGAAGCTTTCTTT.

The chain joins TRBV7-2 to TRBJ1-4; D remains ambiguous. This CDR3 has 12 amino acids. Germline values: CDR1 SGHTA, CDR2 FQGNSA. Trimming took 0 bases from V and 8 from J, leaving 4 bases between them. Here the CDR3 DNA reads TGTGCCAGCAGCTTAGCGCCCGAAAAACTGTTTTTT. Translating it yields CASSLAPEKLFF.

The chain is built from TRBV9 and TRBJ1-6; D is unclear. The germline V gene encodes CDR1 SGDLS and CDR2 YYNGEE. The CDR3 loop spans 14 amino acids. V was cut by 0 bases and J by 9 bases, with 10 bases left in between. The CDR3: CASSVEAVVSPLHF. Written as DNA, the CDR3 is TGTGCCAGCAGCGTAGAGGCAGTGGTTTCACCCCTCCACTTT.

CDR3 loop: CASSSQGGNSPLHF. The CDR3 DNA reads TGTGCCAGCAGCTCCCAGGGGGGAAATTCACCCCTCCACTTT. The chain links TRBV7-3 to TRBJ1-6, with 7 bases identical to TRBD1. Germline assignment: CDR1 SGHTA and CDR2 FQGTGA. V dropped 4 bases and J dropped 7; count of bases not matched to a gene: 4. The CDR3 is 14 residues long.

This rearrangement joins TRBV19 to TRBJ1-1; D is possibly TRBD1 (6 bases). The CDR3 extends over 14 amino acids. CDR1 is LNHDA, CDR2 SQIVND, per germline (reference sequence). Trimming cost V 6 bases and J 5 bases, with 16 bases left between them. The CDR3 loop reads CASSYRVGWTEAFF. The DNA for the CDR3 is TGTGCCAGTAGCTACAGGGTGGGTTGGACTGAAGCTTTCTTT.

CDR3: CASSLAGLGTDTQYF. The CDR3 coding sequence is TGTGCCAGCAGCTTGGCGGGCCTAGGCACAGATACGCAGTATTTT. The chain combines TRBV5-4 with TRBJ2-3; no definite D call. This CDR3 has 15 residues. In germline, CDR1 is SGHNT, CDR2 YYREEE (reference sequence). Between the trimmed V and J ends, which lost 0 bases and 1 base, there was a span of 9 bases. The complete variable domain, with remaining parts taken from reference TRBV5-4 and TRBJ2-3, reads ETGVTQSPTHLIKTRGQQVTLRCSSQSGHNTVSWYQQALGQGPQFIFQYYREEENGRGNFPPRFSGLQFPNYSSELNVNALELDDSALYLCASSLAGLGTDTQYFGPGTRLTVL.